Each of the 28 T cell receptor beta chains below was sequenced from the same sample in a study of CD8 T cells in ankylosing spondylitis. TCRdb analysed the 5' RACE reads with MiXCR anew, one entry per CDR3 protein. There are roughly 46,000 distinct CDR3 sequences in the sample; more than 3% occur only once, and 3% to 4% lies in the top ten. The specimen was blood, either unsorted or a sorted T cell fraction (not recorded which). The receptors here all came from a female donor with ankylosing spondylitis or in good health (not recorded which).

In its sample, this clonotype was seen many times. The gene calls are TRBV9 and TRBJ1-6; TRBD1 matches at 8 bases. The ends lost 2 bases at V and 9 bases at J; junction bases unmatched: 16. In germline, CDR1 is SGDLS, CDR2 YYNGEE. This CDR3 is 18 amino acids long. In DNA form, the CDR3 reads TGTGCCAGCAGCGTGTTAGGGTCGGCGGACAGGGAATCTTCACCCCTCCACTTT. Its translation is CASSVLGSADRESSPLHF.

At least ten counts were recorded for this clonotype. V is TRBV9 and J is TRBJ1-4; D ambiguous. The ends were cut back, 2 bases at V and 5 bases at J, with 10 bases in the middle. CDR3 size: 14 residues. Per the germline V gene, CDR1 is SGDLS and CDR2 is YYNGEE. CDR3 residues: CASSVSDANEKLFF. The CDR3 DNA sequence: TGTGCCAGCAGCGTCTCAGACGCGAATGAAAAACTGTTTTTT.

The chain has TRBV9 and TRBJ2-3; TRBD2 agrees at 15 bases. Germline CDR1 is SGDLS and CDR2 is YYNGEE. Trimming removed 3 bases from V and 8 bases from J; junction bases left unmatched: 10. The CDR3 extends over 17 amino acids. The CDR3 DNA reads TGTGCCAGCAGCGAGGGGGGACTAGCGGGGGGCCCCGGTACGCAGTATTTT. Its protein product is CASSEGGLAGGPGTQYF.

In regard to this clonotype: Being one base from a much bigger clone, this may be a read error. The V call is TRBV15, the J call TRBJ2-3, with D unclear. CDR1 and CDR2 (germline): LNHNV, YYDKDF (reference sequence). V shed 1 base and J shed 5 bases, with 7 bases lying between them. CDR3 length: 13 residues. DNA of the CDR3: TGTGCCACCAGCAGAGTTCTCGGAGATACGCAGTATTTT. It is translated as CATSRVLGDTQYF.

This clonotype was observed a handful of times. The rearrangement joins TRBV9 to TRBJ2-1, with D perhaps TRBD1 (5 bases). V was shortened by 0 bases and J by 7 bases, with 14 bases between the two germline ends. This CDR3 contains 15 residues. In germline, CDR1 is SGDLS, CDR2 YYNGEE. DNA of the CDR3: TGTGCCAGCAGCGTAGTGCAGGGCAGCGTAAATGAGCAGTTCTTC. It yields the protein CASSVVQGSVNEQFF.

This clonotype occurred many times. This chain joins TRBV9 and TRBJ1-6; tentative D call: TRBD1 (5 bases). V lost 3 bases, J lost 7 bases, and 8 bases lay in between. Germline V gene sequence: CDR1 SGDLS, CDR2 YYNGEE. CDR3 length: 13 residues. CDR3: CASSEGWNSPLHF. As DNA, the CDR3 is TGTGCCAGCAGCGAGGGGTGGAATTCACCCCTCCACTTT.

This clonotype was seen at least ten times. The chain has TRBV9 and TRBJ1-1; unclear D gene. With 0 bases removed from V and 0 bases from J, the gap between germline ends came to 18 bases. The CDR3 has 18 residues. Germline lookup yields CDR1 SGDLS and CDR2 YYNGEE. The CDR3 region is CASSVAEFTAGVNTEAFF. DNA of the CDR3: TGTGCCAGCAGCGTAGCTGAGTTCACAGCTGGGGTGAACACTGAAGCTTTCTTT.

This clonotype was seen ten or more times. J is TRBJ2-2 and V is TRBV9; D uncertain. CDR3 size: 13 residues. V gave up 1 base and J gave up 6 bases, with 7 bases separating them. The V gene's germline CDR1 is SGDLS and CDR2 YYNGEE. The CDR3 protein is CASSVMGSGELFF. In DNA form, the CDR3 reads TGTGCCAGCAGCGTAATGGGCTCCGGGGAGCTGTTTTTT.

This chain joins TRBV9 and TRBJ1-1; possible D gene TRBD1, 6 bases. The V gene lost 0 bases and the J gene lost 3 bases, with 12 bases spanning the gap. CDR1 is SGDLS and CDR2 is YYNGEE in the germline V gene. The CDR3 extends over 15 amino acids. CDR3 bases: TGTGCCAGCAGCGTAGTCTGGCAGGGGTACACTGAAGCTTTCTTT. This codes for CASSVVWQGYTEAFF.

This clonotype was seen repeatedly, ten times or more. The V and J genes are TRBV9 and TRBJ1-5; the match to TRBD1 covers 8 bases. The CDR3 is made up of 14 amino acids. Losses at the gene ends were 0 bases for V and 7 bases for J; bases not matched to a gene: 3. Germline V gives CDR1 SGDLS, CDR2 YYNGEE. For the CDR3, the DNA is TGTGCCAGCAGCGTAGGCACAGGGGGACAGCCCCAGCATTTT. Amino acids: CASSVGTGGQPQHF.

The chain couples TRBV9 to TRBJ2-7; no reliable D call. The CDR3 contains 13 residues. Germline-derived CDR1 and CDR2 are SGDLS and YYNGEE. The germline V and J ends were trimmed by 1 base and 4 bases, with 9 bases remaining between them. CDR3: CASSVTPSYEQYF. The CDR3 region has the DNA TGTGCCAGCAGCGTAACCCCCTCTTACGAGCAGTACTTC.

This clonotype was detected many times. The chain employs TRBV9 and TRBJ1-1, with D possibly matching TRBD1 (5 bases). The CDR3 covers 16 residues. The germline V gene encodes CDR1 SGDLS and CDR2 YYNGEE. Trimming took off 0 bases at V and 1 base at J, with 13 bases between the two ends. CDR3 sequence (DNA): TGTGCCAGCAGCGTAGATGGGGCTCGTACGAACACTGAAGCTTTCTTT. Residues: CASSVDGARTNTEAFF.

This clonotype has ten or more counts. V is TRBV9 and J is TRBJ1-5; no firm D call. CDR1 SGDLS and CDR2 YYNGEE come from the germline V gene. This CDR3 has 15 residues. V was pared by 4 bases and J by 3 bases, with 14 bases between. The DNA for the CDR3 is TGTGCCAGCAGCCCGCAGGCGTTGGTCAATCAGCCCCAGCATTTT. It encodes CASSPQALVNQPQHF.

In its sample, this clonotype was seen a few times. The chain recombines TRBV9 with TRBJ2-2; D may be TRBD2 (6 bases). CDR1 SGDLS and CDR2 YYNGEE come from the germline V gene. V shed 2 bases and J shed 5 bases, with 13 bases lying between them. The length of the CDR3 is 15 residues. The CDR3 region is CASSVTTSGTGELFF. DNA for the CDR3: TGTGCCAGCAGCGTTACGACTAGTGGGACCGGGGAGCTGTTTTTT.

This clonotype was counted many times. The chain joins TRBV9 to TRBJ2-5; no clear D gene. There are 14 residues in the CDR3. V lost 2 bases to trimming and J lost 5 bases, with 13 bases between them. Germline assignment: CDR1 SGDLS and CDR2 YYNGEE. As DNA, the CDR3 is TGTGCCAGCAGCGTCCGCCCCGGTCGGGAGACCCAGTACTTC. This encodes CASSVRPGRETQYF.

This clonotype occurred many times. The CDR3 DNA sequence: TGTGCCAGCAGCGTAACTCACACGGGGAACACTGAAGCTTTCTTT. This codes for CASSVTHTGNTEAFF. This chain joins TRBV9 and TRBJ1-1; D is uncertain. This CDR3 contains 15 residues. The V end was cut by 1 base, the J end by 1 base, with 11 bases between. Germline CDR1 reads SGDLS; CDR2 reads YYNGEE.

This clonotype has a count of ten or more. This sequence joins TRBV9 and TRBJ1-2, with 8 positions matching TRBD1. The V and J ends lost 3 bases and 4 bases, in that order; junction bases with no gene match: 11. Germline V gene sequence: CDR1 SGDLS, CDR2 YYNGEE. The CDR3 length is 16 residues. This CDR3 reads CASSGPMAGGGYGYTF. The DNA of the CDR3 is TGTGCCAGCAGCGGGCCAATGGCAGGGGGCGGCTATGGCTACACCTTC.

This clonotype was found many times. V is TRBV9 and J is TRBJ2-2; no definite D call. This CDR3 comprises 15 residues. From germline, CDR1 is SGDLS and CDR2 YYNGEE. V shed 1 base and J shed 2 bases, with 9 bases lying between them. The CDR3 DNA follows: TGTGCCAGCAGCGTAAGGCTAGACAACACCGGGGAGCTGTTTTTT. Its translation: CASSVRLDNTGELFF.

In this sample, this clonotype turned up many times. The rearrangement joins TRBV9 to TRBJ2-3, with D perhaps matching TRBD2 (7 bases). Trimming took 0 bases from V and 0 from J, leaving 14 bases between them. CDR1 is SGDLS, CDR2 YYNGEE, per germline. The CDR3 loop spans 17 amino acids. CDR3 in amino acids: CASSVAIQGGSTDTQYF. CDR3 sequence (DNA): TGTGCCAGCAGCGTAGCTATACAGGGAGGGAGCACAGATACGCAGTATTTT.

This clonotype came up many times. This chain uses TRBV9 with TRBJ2-7; D perhaps matches TRBD1 (5 bases). CDR1 and CDR2 (germline): SGDLS, YYNGEE. Trimming removed 0 bases at V and 5 bases at J, with 12 bases between. This CDR3 is built from 14 residues. The CDR3: CASSVGRERNEQYF. The CDR3 DNA sequence: TGTGCCAGCAGCGTAGGCAGGGAAAGGAACGAGCAGTACTTC.

This clonotype was found many times. This chain uses TRBV4-1 with TRBJ2-5; 10 nucleotides agree with TRBD2. V lost 2 bases, J lost 5 bases, and 8 bases stayed unmatched. Germline-derived CDR1 and CDR2 are MGHRA and YSYEKL. This CDR3 region has 16 residues. The CDR3 region is CASSQPGTSASETQYF. The CDR3, as DNA: TGCGCCAGCAGCCAACCGGGGACTAGCGCCTCCGAGACCCAGTACTTC.

This clonotype has a count of ten or more. The chain links TRBV9 to TRBJ1-1, with D tentatively TRBD1 (5 bases). Germline assignment: CDR1 SGDLS and CDR2 YYNGEE. The CDR3 is made up of 15 amino acids. Trimming shortened V by 1 base and J by 0 bases, and 10 bases separated the two germline ends. CDR3 amino acids: CASSVSPGLNTEAFF. For the CDR3, the DNA is TGTGCCAGCAGCGTATCCCCAGGGCTGAACACTGAAGCTTTCTTT.

This clonotype was seen many times. The chain uses TRBV9 and TRBJ1-4; D uncertain. Deletions cut 0 bases from V and 3 bases from J, with 9 bases between. Per the germline V gene, CDR1 is SGDLS and CDR2 is YYNGEE. CDR3 length: 15 residues. The CDR3 loop reads CASSVEGLPNEKLFF. CDR3 DNA: TGTGCCAGCAGCGTAGAAGGGTTACCTAATGAAAAACTGTTTTTT.

At least ten counts were recorded for this clonotype. This chain uses TRBV9 with TRBJ1-5; 7 bases agree with TRBD1. This CDR3 spans 16 amino acids. Germline CDR1 is SGDLS and CDR2 is YYNGEE. V was clipped by 0 bases and J by 3 bases; unmatched bases: 6. The CDR3 loop reads CASSVGAGGNNQPQHF. The CDR3 DNA is TGTGCCAGCAGCGTAGGGGCAGGGGGAAACAATCAGCCCCAGCATTTT.

J is TRBJ1-4 and V is TRBV9; D call uncertain. Germline-derived CDR1 and CDR2 are SGDLS and YYNGEE. V gave up 4 bases and J gave up 7 bases, with 14 bases separating them. CDR3 size: 14 residues. The CDR3: CASSRDGVSEKLFF. The CDR3 nucleotides read TGTGCCAGCAGCCGAGACGGAGTGAGTGAAAAACTGTTTTTT.

This clonotype was seen ten or more times. The chain joins TRBV9 to TRBJ2-5, with 8 bases lining up with TRBD2. Germline V gene lookup returns CDR1 SGDLS and CDR2 YYNGEE. The CDR3 sequence is 16 residues long. The V segment lost 4 bases and the J segment 2 bases; nucleotides outside the gene matches: 10. DNA of the CDR3: TGTGCCAGCAGCCATCGAGCGGGGGCCCTACAAGAGACCCAGTACTTC. This sequence encodes CASSHRAGALQETQYF.

The sample holds many counts of this clonotype. This clone may be a read error of a much larger clone one base away. The V and J genes are TRBV9 and TRBJ2-1, with 10 bases aligning to TRBD2. Trimming at V came to 0 bases and at J to 4 bases, leaving 1 base not matched to a gene. CDR3 length: 15 residues. CDR1 is SGDLS, CDR2 YYNGEE, per germline. CDR3 loop: CASSVELAGYNEQFF. CDR3 nucleotides: TGTGCCAGCAGCGTAGAACTAGCGGGGTACAATGAGCAGTTCTTC.

This clonotype was counted ten times or more. The J gene is TRBJ2-3, the V gene TRBV9; D gene uncertain. CDR3 length: 14 amino acids. Germline assignment: CDR1 SGDLS and CDR2 YYNGEE. Trimming pared 0 bases from V and 4 bases from J, leaving 9 bases between. The CDR3: CASSVVLGPDTQYF. CDR3 nucleotide sequence: TGTGCCAGCAGCGTAGTGCTGGGTCCAGATACGCAGTATTTT.